The clone carrying this T cell receptor beta chain was detected a few times. TCRdb itself ran the RT-PCR reads through MiXCR, one entry per CDR3 protein. The table lists about 230,000 distinct CDR3 sequences, less than 15% of them singletons. The CDR3 has 15 amino acids. From germline, CDR1 is KGHSH and CDR2 LQKENI. J lost 11 bases, V lost 0 bases, and 9 bases had no gene match. These data come from a study of patients and donors after allogeneic stem cell transplantation. The TCR comes from a human donor who was either an allogeneic HSCT recipient or a stem cell or donor lymphocyte infusion donor (not recorded which). It is not recorded whose cells these are; they may come from a transplant donor. The V and J genes are TRBV18 and TRBJ2-1, with 8 nucleotides matching TRBD2. Material for sequencing was blood, either unsorted or a sorted T cell fraction (not recorded which). The CDR3 DNA reads as TGTGCCAGCTCACCACCACCGGGACTAGTAGTCAAGCAGTTCTTC. Amino acids: CASSPPPGLVVKQFF.